The T cell receptor (beta chain) under discussion was sequenced for a study of cytomegalovirus exposure and HLA in healthy donors. Findings and caveats of the study: A list of 164 TCR beta chains associated with cytomegalovirus was given. Relative to the approximately 700-donor mean, N-insertions were reportedly fewer in an Asian-associated ancestry cluster in a later analysis. Later, an analysis found that common viral pathogens appeared to be linked with several of the most significant clusters. The productive fraction for most TCR beta V segments was about 87% or about 30% in an earlier analysis.

The V gene's germline CDR1 is LNHDA and CDR2 SQIVND (reference sequence). V was pared by 3 bases and J by 8 bases, with 14 bases between. This CDR3 spans 14 amino acids. Remarks on this clone: Its antigen is not identified.

Primers included in the PCR were 60 Vbeta and 13 Jbeta primers. Assay used: immunoSEQ multiplex PCR; TCRdb lists only in-frame clones, some missing. The repertoire has around 61,000 clones, around 92% of them found once; the top ten carry roughly 1.6%. J is TRBJ1-5 and V is TRBV19, with D possibly being TRBD1 (6 bases). The material sequenced was PBMCs. This TCR was sampled from a man aged 30 to 39 in good health and CMV-seropositive. CDR3 nucleotides: TGTGCCAGTAGTATTGGGGGGGGCGAGGAGCCCCAGCATTTT. This gives the protein CASSIGGGEEPQHF. Complete variable domain (other parts from reference TRBV19 and TRBJ1-5): DGGITQSPKYLFRKEGQNVTLSCEQNLNHDAMYWYRQDPGQGLRLIYYSQIVNDFQKGDIAEGYSVSREKKESFPLTVTSAQKNPTAFYLCASSIGGGEEPQHFGDGTRLSIL.